One and the same sample provided the 17 T cell receptor beta chains below, sequenced in a study of T cell repertoires in cytomegalovirus infection. TCRdb ran MiXCR on the reads and lists one entry per CDR3 protein. The sample contains more than 400,000 distinct CDR3 sequences, about 25% of which appear only once. Sequencing was performed on PBMCs. Every receptor here comes from a human donor in good health (CMV status not recorded). Some clones in this sample may be carry-over from other donors' samples.

The chain carries TRBV2 and TRBJ2-3; D remains unclear. Germline V gene lookup returns CDR1 SNHLY and CDR2 FYNNEI. V dropped 4 bases and J dropped 10 bases, with 9 bases sitting between them. This CDR3 is built from 11 residues. The CDR3 region is CASSVDRAQYF. CDR3 coding DNA: TGTGCCAGCAGTGTCGACCGTGCGCAGTATTTT.

On this clonotype: Given a much more abundant clone one base away, this may be a read error. The V and J genes are TRBV12-3 or TRBV12-4 and TRBJ2-2; TRBD2 agrees at 13 bases. The J segment lost 3 bases and the V segment lost 5 bases, leaving 0 bases of the junction unmatched. This CDR3 has 15 residues. The CDR3 loop reads CASSGLAGDTGELFF. In DNA form, the CDR3 reads TGTGCCAGCAGTGGACTAGCGGGAGACACCGGGGAGCTGTTTTTT.

The chain has TRBV3-1 and TRBJ2-2; the D call may be TRBD1 or TRBD2 (5 bases each). Per germline, CDR1 LGHDT and CDR2 YNNKEL (reference sequence). The length of the CDR3 is 14 residues. V shed 0 bases and J shed 7 bases, with 9 bases lying between them. CDR3 coding DNA: TGTGCCAGCAGCCAAGATCCAGGGAGCGGGGAGCTGTTTTTT. This encodes CASSQDPGSGELFF.

In this sample, this clonotype turned up many times. The rearrangement joins TRBV7-3 to TRBJ1-2; D is ambiguous. The CDR3 loop spans 13 amino acids. Trimming cost V 5 bases and J 6 bases, with 13 bases left between them. Germline CDR1 is SGHTA and CDR2 is FQGTGA. In DNA form, the CDR3 reads TGTGCCAGCAGCCCTGGCCCAGGACATGGCTACACCTTC. Translation: CASSPGPGHGYTF.

The table lists this clonotype with a few counts. The chain uses TRBV10-3 and TRBJ2-3, with 7 bases identical to TRBD2. Germline V CDR1 and CDR2: ENHRY, SYGVKD. CDR3 length: 15 residues. The V segment lost 6 bases and the J segment 4 bases; nucleotides outside the gene matches: 10. The CDR3 DNA reads TGTGCCATCAGAAGTCGGGAGGTCTCGGCAGATACGCAGTATTTT. It specifies CAIRSREVSADTQYF.

Ten or more counts support this clonotype. This rearrangement joins TRBV7-2 to TRBJ2-3; D is possibly TRBD1 or TRBD2 (5 bases each). Germline-derived CDR1 and CDR2 are SGHTA and FQGNSA. V shed 4 bases and J shed 6 bases, with 14 bases lying between them. CDR3 length: 14 amino acids. CDR3 DNA: TGTGCCAGCAGCTCACGGGCCGAGGGGGATACGCAGTATTTT. Its protein product is CASSSRAEGDTQYF.

This chain connects TRBV12-3 or TRBV12-4 to TRBJ2-6; tentative D call: TRBD2 (6 bases). This CDR3 is built from 17 residues. V lost 5 bases, J lost 0 bases, and 14 bases lay in between. The CDR3 is CASSAGRAFSGANVLTF. In DNA form, the CDR3 reads TGTGCCAGCAGTGCGGGACGGGCCTTCTCTGGGGCCAACGTCCTGACTTTC.

This clonotype turned up a few times. The genes are TRBV19 and TRBJ1-2; D unresolved. Germline V gene sequence: CDR1 LNHDA, CDR2 SQIVND (reference sequence). The V end lost 4 bases, the J end lost 2 bases, and 8 bases lay between the germline ends. The CDR3 has 13 amino acids. Written as DNA, the CDR3 is TGTGCCAGTAGTAGTTCGGGGAACTATGGCTACACCTTC. It is translated as CASSSSGNYGYTF.

The chain is built from TRBV18 and TRBJ2-1; no clear D gene. Trimming removed 1 base at V and 4 bases at J, with 8 bases between. The CDR3 has 14 residues. In germline, CDR1 is KGHSH, CDR2 LQKENI. CDR3 region: CASSPRTEYNEQFF. The CDR3 DNA reads TGTGCCAGCTCACCACGGACGGAATACAATGAGCAGTTCTTC.

The J gene is TRBJ2-5, the V gene TRBV5-4; D uncertain. Trimming stripped 5 bases from V and 0 bases from J, with 5 bases between. The V gene's germline CDR1 is SGHNT and CDR2 YYREEE (reference sequence). This CDR3 is built from 12 residues. The CDR3 region has the DNA TGTGCCAGCAGAAATTACCAAGAGACCCAGTACTTC. Protein sequence: CASRNYQETQYF.

There are many counts of this clonotype. The gene calls are TRBV7-8 and TRBJ1-2; 8 positions agree with TRBD1. With V trimmed by 3 bases and J by 4 bases, 10 bases remained unmatched. The CDR3 is 16 residues long. Germline lookup yields CDR1 SGHVS and CDR2 FQNEAQ. CDR3 DNA: TGTGCCAGCAGCTTGGACCCGGGGACAGGCCCCTATGGCTACACCTTC. As protein: CASSLDPGTGPYGYTF. The complete variable domain, with remaining parts taken from reference TRBV7-8 and TRBJ1-2, reads GAGVSQSPRYKVAKRGQDVALRCDPISGHVSLFWYQQALGQGPEFLTYFQNEAQLDKSGLPSDRFFAERPEGSVSTLKIQRTQQEDSAVYLCASSLDPGTGPYGYTFGSGTRLTVV.

The chain couples TRBV6-5 to TRBJ2-1, with D perhaps TRBD2 (6 bases). The CDR3 is made up of 15 amino acids. V was cut by 6 bases and J by 4 bases, with 16 bases left in between. Looked up from germline, CDR1 is MNHEY and CDR2 is SVGAGI. CDR3 amino acids: CASRYVAGRYNEQFF. The CDR3 coding sequence is TGTGCCAGCAGGTACGTCGCGGGGAGGTACAATGAGCAGTTCTTC.

This clonotype came up a few times. This CDR3 is CASSLFPEAFF. As DNA, the CDR3 is TGTGCCAGCAGCTTATTCCCTGAAGCTTTCTTT. The rearrangement joins TRBV7-9 to TRBJ1-1; D is ambiguous. Per germline, CDR1 SEHNR and CDR2 FQNEAQ (reference sequence). V was shortened by 2 bases and J by 6 bases, with 4 bases between the two germline ends. The CDR3 contains 11 residues.

This clonotype was counted only a few times. The chain has TRBV11-1 and TRBJ2-3; weak D call: TRBD2 (5 bases). The V gene's germline CDR1 is SGHAT and CDR2 FQDESV (reference sequence). The CDR3 length is 13 residues. The ends were cut back, 4 bases at V and 4 bases at J, with 9 bases in the middle. The DNA of the CDR3 is TGTGCCAGCAGCTATCAGAGGGCAGATACGCAGTATTTT. Protein sequence: CASSYQRADTQYF.

This clonotype was seen a few times. This chain links TRBV20-1 with TRBJ2-7, with TRBD2 matching 7 bases. CDR1 DFQATT and CDR2 SNEGSKA come from the germline V gene (reference sequence). The junction had 14 bases not matched to a gene; V was cut back by 5 bases and J by 4 bases. The CDR3 spans 15 residues. CDR3 DNA sequence: TGCAGTGCTCCGCCCCTACTAGACGGGGGGTACGAGCAGTACTTC. Translation gives CSAPPLLDGGYEQYF.

The chain joins TRBV10-3 to TRBJ2-6; 13 bases fit TRBD2. Germline V gene data show CDR1 as ENHRY and CDR2 as SYGVKD. The CDR3 contains 16 residues. V trimming: 4 bases; J trimming: 3 bases; junction bases outside the gene matches: 0. The CDR3 sequence: CAISGTSGSGANVLTF. CDR3 DNA sequence: TGTGCCATCAGTGGGACTAGCGGGAGTGGGGCCAACGTCCTGACTTTC.

This rearrangement joins TRBV20-1 to TRBJ1-5, with TRBD1 matching over 8 bases. This CDR3 contains 14 residues. After removal of 5 bases from V and 2 bases from J, the junction contained 5 bases not matched to a gene. Germline CDR1 and CDR2: DFQATT and SNEGSKA (reference sequence). CDR3 sequence reads: CSAGQGPRNQPQHF. The CDR3 region has the DNA TGCAGTGCTGGACAGGGACCTCGCAATCAGCCCCAGCATTTT.